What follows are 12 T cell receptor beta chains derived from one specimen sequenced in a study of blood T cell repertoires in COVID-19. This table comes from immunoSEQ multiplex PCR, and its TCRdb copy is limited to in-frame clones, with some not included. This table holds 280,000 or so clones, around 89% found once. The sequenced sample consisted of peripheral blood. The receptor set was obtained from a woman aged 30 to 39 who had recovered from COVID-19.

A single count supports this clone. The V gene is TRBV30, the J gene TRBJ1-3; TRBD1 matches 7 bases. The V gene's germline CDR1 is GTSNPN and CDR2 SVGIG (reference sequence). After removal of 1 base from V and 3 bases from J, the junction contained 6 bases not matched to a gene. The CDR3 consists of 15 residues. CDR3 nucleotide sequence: TGTGCCTGGAGTGCTTCAGGGGGTTTTGGAAACACCATATATTTT. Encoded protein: CAWSASGGFGNTIYF. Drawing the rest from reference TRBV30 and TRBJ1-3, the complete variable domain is SQTIHQWPATLVQPVGSPLSLECTVEGTSNPNLYWYRQAAGRGLQLLFYSVGIGQISSEVPQNLSASRPQDRQFILSSKKLLLSDSGFYLCAWSASGGFGNTIYFGEGSWLTVV.

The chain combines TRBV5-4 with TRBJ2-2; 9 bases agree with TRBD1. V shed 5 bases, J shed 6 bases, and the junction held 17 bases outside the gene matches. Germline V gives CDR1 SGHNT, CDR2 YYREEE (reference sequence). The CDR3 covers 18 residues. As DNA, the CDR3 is TGTGCCAGCAGAGCTGAGGTCGTCCCTAGGGACAGGGCCGGGGAGCTGTTTTTT. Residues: CASRAEVVPRDRAGELFF. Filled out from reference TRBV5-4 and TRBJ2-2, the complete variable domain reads ETGVTQSPTHLIKTRGQQVTLRCSSQSGHNTVSWYQQALGQGPQFIFQYYREEENGRGNFPPRFSGLQFPNYSSELNVNALELDDSALYLCASRAEVVPRDRAGELFFGEGSRLTVL.

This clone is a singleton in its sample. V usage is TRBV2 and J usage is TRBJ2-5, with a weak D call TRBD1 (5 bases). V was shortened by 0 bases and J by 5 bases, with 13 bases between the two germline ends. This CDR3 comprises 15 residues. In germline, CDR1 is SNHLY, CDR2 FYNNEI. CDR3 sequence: CASSEARGHLETQYF. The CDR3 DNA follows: TGTGCCAGCAGTGAAGCAAGGGGTCATCTGGAGACCCAGTACTTC.

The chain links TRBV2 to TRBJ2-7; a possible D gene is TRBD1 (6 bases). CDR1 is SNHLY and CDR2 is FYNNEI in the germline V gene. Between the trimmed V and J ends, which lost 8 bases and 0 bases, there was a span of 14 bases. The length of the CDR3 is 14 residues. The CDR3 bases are TGTGCCAGCTCCAACCAGGGGCGCTCCTACGAGCAGTACTTC. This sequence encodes CASSNQGRSYEQYF. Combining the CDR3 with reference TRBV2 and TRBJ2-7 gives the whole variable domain EPEVTQTPSHQVTQMGQEVILRCVPISNHLYFYWYRQILGQKVEFLVSFYNNEISEKSEIFDDQFSVERPDGSNFTLKIRSTKLEDSAMYFCASSNQGRSYEQYFGPGTRLTVT.

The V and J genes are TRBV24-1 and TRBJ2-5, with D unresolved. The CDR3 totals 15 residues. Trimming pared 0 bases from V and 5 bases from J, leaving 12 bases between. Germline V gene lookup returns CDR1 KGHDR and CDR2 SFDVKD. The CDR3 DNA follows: TGTGCCACCAGTGATTTGCAAAGCTCGAGGGAGACCCAGTACTTC. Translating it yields CATSDLQSSRETQYF.

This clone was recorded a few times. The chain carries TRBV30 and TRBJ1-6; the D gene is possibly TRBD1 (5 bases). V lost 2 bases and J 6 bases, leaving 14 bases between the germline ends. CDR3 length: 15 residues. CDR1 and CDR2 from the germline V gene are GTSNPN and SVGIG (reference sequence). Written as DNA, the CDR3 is TGTGCCTGGAGTCAAGGGGCAGGGTTTAATTCACCCCTCCACTTT. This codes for CAWSQGAGFNSPLHF. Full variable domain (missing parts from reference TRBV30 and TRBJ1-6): SQTIHQWPATLVQPVGSPLSLECTVEGTSNPNLYWYRQAAGRGLQLLFYSVGIGQISSEVPQNLSASRPQDRQFILSSKKLLLSDSGFYLCAWSQGAGFNSPLHFGNGTRLTVT.

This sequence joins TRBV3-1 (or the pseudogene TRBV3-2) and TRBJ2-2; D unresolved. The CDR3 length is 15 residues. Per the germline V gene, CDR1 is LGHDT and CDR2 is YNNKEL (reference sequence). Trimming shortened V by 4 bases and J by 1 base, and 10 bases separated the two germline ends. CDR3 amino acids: CASSPKLMNTGELFF. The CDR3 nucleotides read TGTGCCAGCAGCCCGAAACTTATGAACACCGGGGAGCTGTTTTTT.

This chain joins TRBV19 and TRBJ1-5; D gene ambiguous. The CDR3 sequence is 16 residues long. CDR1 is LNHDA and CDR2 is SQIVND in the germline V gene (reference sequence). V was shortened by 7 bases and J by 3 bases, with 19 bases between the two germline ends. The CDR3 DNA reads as TGTGCCAGTACCACCAATGGCGGAAGTTTCAATCAGCCCCAGCATTTT. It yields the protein CASTTNGGSFNQPQHF.

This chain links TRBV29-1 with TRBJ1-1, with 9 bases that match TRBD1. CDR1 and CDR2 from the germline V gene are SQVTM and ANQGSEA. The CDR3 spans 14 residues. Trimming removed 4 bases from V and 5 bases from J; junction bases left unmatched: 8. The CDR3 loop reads CSVGDRGFGTEAFF. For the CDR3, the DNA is TGCAGCGTTGGAGACAGGGGGTTCGGAACTGAAGCTTTCTTT.

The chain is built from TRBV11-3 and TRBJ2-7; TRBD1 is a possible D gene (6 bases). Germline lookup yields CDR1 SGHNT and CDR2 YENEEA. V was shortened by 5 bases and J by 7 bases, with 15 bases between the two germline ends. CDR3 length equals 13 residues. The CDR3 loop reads CASSPHQGWEQYF. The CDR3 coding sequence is TGTGCCAGCAGCCCCCACCAGGGGTGGGAGCAGTACTTC.

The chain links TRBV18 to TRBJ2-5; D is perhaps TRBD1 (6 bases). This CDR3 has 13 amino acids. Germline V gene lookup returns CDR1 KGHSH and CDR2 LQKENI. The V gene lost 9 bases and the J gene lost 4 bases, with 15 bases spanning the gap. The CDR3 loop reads CASDTGMGETQYF. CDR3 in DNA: TGTGCCAGTGACACAGGGATGGGAGAGACCCAGTACTTC.

CDR3 protein: CASSQEGQGAGSPLHF. The DNA for the CDR3 is TGTGCCAGCAGCCAGGAGGGACAGGGGGCAGGGTCACCCCTCCACTTT. V is TRBV4-2 and J is TRBJ1-6; 12 nucleotides line up with TRBD1. Trimming cost V 3 bases and J 10 bases; bases outside gene matches: 7. CDR3 length: 16 residues. Germline assignment: CDR1 LGHNA and CDR2 YNFKEQ.